The source of this TCR beta chain is a study of T cells in Graves' hyperthyroidism and ophthalmopathy. Overall study context: The authors collected peripheral blood at initial diagnosis, before any treatment.

RNA transcripts yielded amplified TCR beta CDR3 regions. Primed by the HTBI set, a first-round RT-PCR was run on the TCR CDR3. TCRdb reprocessed the multiplex PCR reads via MiXCR and lists one record per CDR3 protein. The sample records more than 350,000 distinct CDR3 sequences, approximately 18% being singletons. Broader study findings: Ophthalmopathy was distinguished from stable hyperthyroidism by 13 V-J signatures.

Germline CDR1 SEHNR, CDR2 FQNEAQ (reference sequence). V shed 0 bases and J shed 7 bases, with 4 bases lying between them. The CDR3 is made up of 12 amino acids. This clonotype was seen repeatedly, ten times or more. As yet, its antigen is unknown. This receptor was obtained from a woman under 40 with Graves' hyperthyroidism that later progressed to Graves' ophthalmopathy. The rearrangement links TRBV7-9 to TRBJ2-1, with D hard to call. The sample comprised blood. The CDR3 is CASSLAQNEQFF. The CDR3 coding sequence is TGTGCCAGCAGCTTAGCCCAAAATGAGCAGTTCTTC.